Following are 32 T cell receptor beta chains from one sample sequenced in a study of Tregs in tolerant kidney transplant recipients. Repertoires were generated with immunoSEQ multiplex PCR, while TCRdb's copy carries only in-frame clones and drops some. The sample carries 3,900 or so clones, approximately 83% recorded once. This specimen was Tregs from blood, taken before the transplant. The receptors stem from a human donor who received a combined kidney and bone marrow transplant.

This chain joins TRBV2 and TRBJ2-1, with TRBD1 matching 9 bases. V lost 1 base to trimming and J lost 8 bases; unmatched junction nucleotides: 6. CDR1 and CDR2 from the germline V gene are SNHLY and FYNNEI. The CDR3 has 15 residues. CDR3 in amino acids: CASSEGQDRGDEQFF. In nucleotides, the CDR3 is TGTGCCAGCAGTGAAGGACAGGACAGGGGCGATGAGCAGTTCTTC.

The genes are TRBV10-2 and TRBJ1-3; 8 nucleotides line up with TRBD1. Germline CDR1 and CDR2: WSHSY and SAAADI. The CDR3 is 15 amino acids. Germline trimming cut 6 bases from V and 0 bases from J; bases unmatched to any gene: 4. In DNA, the CDR3 is TGCGCCAGCAGACAGGGGGGGACCTCTGGAAACACCATATATTTT. Translated, it gives CASRQGGTSGNTIYF.

The genes are TRBV28 and TRBJ2-1; 7 bases align to TRBD2. Trimming cost V 8 bases and J 5 bases; bases outside gene matches: 9. Germline V gene lookup returns CDR1 MDHEN and CDR2 SYDVKM. This CDR3 comprises 14 residues. CDR3 in DNA: TGTGCCAGCTCCCAGGGCGGGAGCAACAATGAGCAGTTCTTC. Protein product: CASSQGGSNNEQFF.

This chain connects TRBV7-2 to TRBJ2-7; TRBD2 might be the D (6 bases). Germline assignment: CDR1 SGHTA and CDR2 FQGNSA. This CDR3 spans 14 amino acids. V was pared by 2 bases and J by 7 bases, with 15 bases between. CDR3 DNA: TGTGCCAGCAGCTTAAACAGGCCTGGAGGGGAGCAGTACTTC. Translated, it gives CASSLNRPGGEQYF.

This chain joins TRBV11-1 and TRBJ2-4; the match to TRBD1 covers 8 bases. The V and J ends lost 5 bases and 6 bases, in that order; junction bases with no gene match: 3. CDR1 is SGHAT and CDR2 is FQDESV in the germline V gene (reference sequence). The CDR3 has 13 amino acids. CDR3 sequence (DNA): TGTGCCAGCAGCCGCGGACAGGGAAACATTCAGTACTTC. Protein product: CASSRGQGNIQYF.

V usage is TRBV5-1 and J usage is TRBJ1-1; 9 bases line up with TRBD1. The CDR3 extends over 16 amino acids. V shed 0 bases and J 1 base; nucleotides not matched to a gene: 4. The germline V gene encodes CDR1 SGHRS and CDR2 YFSETQ. CDR3 nucleotide sequence: TGCGCCAGCAGCTTGGACAGGGGGCGGCCGAACACTGAAGCTTTCTTT. Its translation: CASSLDRGRPNTEAFF.

This clone was seen only once. The chain has TRBV30 and TRBJ2-6; D is undetermined. The CDR3 loop spans 15 amino acids. Deletions cut 0 bases from V and 0 bases from J, with 6 bases between. Germline V CDR1 and CDR2: GTSNPN, SVGIG (reference sequence). The CDR3 reads CAWSVGLSGANVLTF. CDR3 in DNA: TGTGCCTGGAGTGTGGGCCTCTCTGGGGCCAACGTCCTGACTTTC.

The table lists this clone with a count of one. The rearrangement uses TRBV18 and TRBJ2-5, with a possible D match to TRBD2 (5 bases). The CDR3 has 14 amino acids. Germline V gives CDR1 KGHSH, CDR2 LQKENI. V lost 2 bases, J lost 0 bases, and 7 bases lay in between. The CDR3 loop is CASSPGSDQETQYF. In nucleotides, the CDR3 is TGTGCCAGCTCACCAGGGAGCGACCAAGAGACCCAGTACTTC.

The chain links TRBV5-1 to TRBJ2-3; D gene ambiguous. The V and J ends lost 4 bases and 0 bases respectively, with 9 bases between them. This CDR3 has 14 amino acids. Per the germline V gene, CDR1 is SGHRS and CDR2 is YFSETQ. The CDR3 DNA reads TGCGCCAGCAGCCCCCGGGTGAGCACAGATACGCAGTATTTT. This gives the protein CASSPRVSTDTQYF.

This chain joins TRBV7-2 and TRBJ2-1; TRBD1 might be the D (7 bases). Germline lookup yields CDR1 SGHTA and CDR2 FQGNSA. The V gene lost 8 bases and the J gene lost 2 bases, with 22 bases spanning the gap. The CDR3 totals 17 residues. CDR3 protein: CASCPRRGTVAYNEQFF. The CDR3 bases are TGTGCCAGCTGCCCCCGCCGGGGGACAGTAGCCTACAATGAGCAGTTCTTC.

This clone was observed a few times. The rearrangement uses TRBV10-3 and TRBJ1-2; TRBD1 aligns across 9 bases. The CDR3 contains 13 residues. V was clipped by 8 bases and J by 6 bases; unmatched bases: 7. Germline V CDR1 and CDR2: ENHRY, SYGVKD. CDR3 coding DNA: TGTGCCATCCCTAAGCGGGACAGGGATGGCTACACCTTC. Its translation is CAIPKRDRDGYTF.

The V call is TRBV28, the J call TRBJ2-7, with 8 bases identical to TRBD1. The CDR3 extends over 15 amino acids. The germline CDR1 and CDR2 sequences are MDHEN and SYDVKM. V was pared by 5 bases and J by 2 bases, with 8 bases of the junction left unmatched. The CDR3 reads CASSPGQGYAYEQYF. The CDR3 region has the DNA TGTGCCAGCAGTCCTGGACAGGGATACGCCTACGAGCAGTACTTC.

This chain connects TRBV21-1 to TRBJ2-1; the D call in the table, TRBD1, was not verified against the DNA. TRBV21-1 is tagged as a pseudogene. CDR3 length equals 20 residues. The CDR3 loop reads CASSKAPVAGGYLGGHEQFF. DNA for the CDR3: TGTGCCAGCAGCAAAGCTCCGGTCGCAGGGGGCTATCTGGGGGGCCATGAGCAGTTCTTC.

The rearrangement uses TRBV27 and TRBJ2-7; maybe TRBD1 (5 bases). The CDR3 totals 13 residues. Germline V gives CDR1 MNHEY, CDR2 SMNVEV (reference sequence). V lost 6 bases and J lost 2, with 11 bases in between. The DNA of the CDR3 is TGTGCCAGCAGATCAGGGATCGCCTACGAGCAGTACTTC. It yields the protein CASRSGIAYEQYF.

The gene calls are TRBV19 and TRBJ2-3, with D perhaps TRBD2 (6 bases). CDR3 size: 15 residues. Germline loops: CDR1 LNHDA, CDR2 SQIVND (reference sequence). V gave up 9 bases and J gave up 3 bases, with 19 bases separating them. The CDR3 region has the DNA TGTGCCAGCGGGCTGGGACGGGAGTTGACAGATACGCAGTATTTT. Encoded protein: CASGLGRELTDTQYF.

The J gene is TRBJ2-4, the V gene TRBV6-5; no reliable D call. Germline loops: CDR1 MNHEY, CDR2 SVGAGI. V was clipped by 0 bases and J by 0 bases, with 9 bases between them. The CDR3 extends over 16 amino acids. The chain's CDR3 is CASSYSPLLAKNIQYF. CDR3 sequence (DNA): TGTGCCAGCAGTTACTCGCCACTTCTAGCCAAAAACATTCAGTACTTC.

V is TRBV10-3 and J is TRBJ2-1; D gene uncertain. The length of the CDR3 is 14 residues. The germline V gene encodes CDR1 ENHRY and CDR2 SYGVKD. V gave up 2 bases and J gave up 3 bases, with 8 bases separating them. The CDR3 DNA reads TGTGCCATCAGTGAGAATCTTCGCTACAATGAGCAGTTCTTC. This sequence encodes CAISENLRYNEQFF.

The chain couples TRBV5-4 to TRBJ2-7; TRBD1 might be the D (5 bases). Germline CDR1 reads SGHNT; CDR2 reads YYREEE (reference sequence). Trimming took 2 bases from V and 4 from J, leaving 10 bases between them. The CDR3 runs to 13 residues. The CDR3 DNA follows: TGTGCCAGCAGCTTAGACAGCCTATACGAGCAGTACTTC. Protein product: CASSLDSLYEQYF.

The genes are TRBV11-1 and TRBJ2-2; D gene ambiguous. Trimming removed 1 base from V and 7 bases from J, with 19 bases in between. Germline loops: CDR1 SGHAT, CDR2 FQDESV (reference sequence). The CDR3 has 17 amino acids. The CDR3 sequence is CASSLELERSERGELFF. The CDR3 DNA is TGTGCCAGCAGCTTAGAGCTAGAAAGAAGTGAACGCGGGGAGCTGTTTTTT. Drawing the rest from reference TRBV11-1 and TRBJ2-2, the complete variable domain is EAEVAQSPRYKITEKSQAVAFWCDPISGHATLYWYRQILGQGPELLVQFQDESVVDDSQLPKDRFSAERLKGVDSTLKIQPAELGDSAMYLCASSLELERSERGELFFGEGSRLTVL.

V is TRBV7-2 and J is TRBJ2-7; 11 bases map to TRBD1. The CDR3 runs 15 residues. CDR1 and CDR2 (germline): SGHTA, FQGNSA. V was clipped by 0 bases and J by 7 bases; unmatched bases: 5. The CDR3 nucleotides are TGTGCCAGCAGCTTAGCGGGGACAGGGGGTACAGAGCAGTACTTC. Its translation: CASSLAGTGGTEQYF. Variable domain in full (rest from reference TRBV7-2 and TRBJ2-7): GAGVSQSPSNKVTEKGKDVELRCDPISGHTALYWYRQSLGQGLEFLIYFQGNSAPDKSGLPSDRFSAERTGGSVSTLTIQRTQQEDSAVYLCASSLAGTGGTEQYFGPGTRLTVT.

The chain has TRBV28 and TRBJ1-5; maybe TRBD1 (6 bases). The V end lost 6 bases, the J end lost 5 bases, and 14 bases lay between the germline ends. Germline-derived CDR1 and CDR2 are MDHEN and SYDVKM. This CDR3 is 14 amino acids long. The CDR3 DNA is TGTGCCAGCAGCGGAGGTTGGGGGCATCAGCCCCAGCATTTT. Its translation is CASSGGWGHQPQHF.

The V call is TRBV7-3, the J call TRBJ2-5; TRBD1 is a possible D gene (6 bases). Germline lookup yields CDR1 SGHTA and CDR2 FQGTGA. The CDR3 runs to 15 residues. V gave up 5 bases and J gave up 1 base, with 14 bases separating them. Here the CDR3 reads CASSKLGTTQETQYF. The CDR3 DNA follows: TGTGCCAGCAGCAAACTTGGGACAACCCAAGAGACCCAGTACTTC.

As concerns this clone: One end of the junction varies from germline; a read error may be responsible. This chain connects TRBV6-1 to TRBJ2-5; TRBD2 matches at 7 bases. CDR1 is MNHNS, CDR2 SASEGT, per germline. The CDR3 is 11 residues long. The CDR3 coding sequence is TGTGCCAGCAGTGAAAAAGTTAGCGGGCACTTC. It encodes CASSEKVSGHF.

In DNA form, the CDR3 reads TGTGCCAGCAGCTTAGGTCTCCTCACAGATACGCAGTATTTT. Residues: CASSLGLLTDTQYF. The gene calls are TRBV7-9 and TRBJ2-3; D is unclear. Trimming left V 1 base short and J 2 bases short, with 7 bases between. CDR3 length: 14 amino acids. Germline V gives CDR1 SEHNR, CDR2 FQNEAQ (reference sequence).

The CDR3 reads CASSPGETEAFF. DNA of the CDR3: TGTGCCAGCAGCCCAGGGGAGACTGAAGCTTTCTTT. V is TRBV7-9 and J is TRBJ1-1; D is possibly TRBD1 (6 bases). With 5 bases removed from V and 5 bases from J, the gap between germline ends came to 9 bases. This CDR3 spans 12 amino acids. CDR1 and CDR2 from the germline V gene are SEHNR and FQNEAQ (reference sequence).

J is TRBJ1-1 and V is TRBV28, with D possibly being TRBD1 (6 bases). The CDR3 is made up of 16 amino acids. Germline V CDR1 and CDR2: MDHEN, SYDVKM. Trimming removed 5 bases from V and 11 bases from J, with 27 bases in between. CDR3 nucleotide sequence: TGTGCCAGCAGTGCCGTGAAGCCTCAGGGGCTCTTCTGGGCTTTCTTT. It encodes CASSAVKPQGLFWAFF.

This chain joins TRBV11-2 and TRBJ2-7, with D perhaps TRBD2 (6 bases). Germline V gives CDR1 SGHAT, CDR2 FQNNGV. This CDR3 region has 14 residues. Trimming removed 3 bases from V and 6 bases from J, with 15 bases in between. CDR3 nucleotides: TGTGCCAGCAGCTTCAATCCGGGAGAAACCGAGCAGTACTTC. Its protein product is CASSFNPGETEQYF.

The CDR3 sequence: CACGGEKLFF. The CDR3 DNA reads as TGTGCCTGTGGGGGGGAAAAACTGTTTTTT. V gene TRBV30 combines with J gene TRBJ1-4, with D possibly matching TRBD1 (5 bases). Germline V gives CDR1 GTSNPN, CDR2 SVGIG (reference sequence). V was clipped by 6 bases and J by 8 bases, with 7 bases between them. This CDR3 is built from 10 residues.

The V gene is TRBV7-9, the J gene TRBJ2-1, with 7 positions matching TRBD2. Germline V CDR1 and CDR2: SEHNR, FQNEAQ (reference sequence). The CDR3 is 15 amino acids. V dropped 5 bases and J dropped 5; count of bases not matched to a gene: 9. CDR3 sequence reads: CASSRPIGLDNEQFF. CDR3 sequence (DNA): TGTGCCAGCAGCCGACCGATAGGACTAGACAATGAGCAGTTCTTC. The full variable domain, with the rest looked up from reference TRBV7-9 and TRBJ2-1, is DTGVSQNPRHKITKRGQNVTFRCDPISEHNRLYWYRQTLGQGPEFLTYFQNEAQLEKSRLLSDRFSAERPKGSFSTLEIQRTEQGDSAMYLCASSRPIGLDNEQFFGPGTRLTVL.

This clone was seen a single time. CDR3: CASTSNEKLFF. The CDR3 coding sequence is TGTGCCAGCACGTCTAATGAAAAACTGTTTTTT. This chain joins TRBV6-6 and TRBJ1-4; D unclear. Germline CDR1 is MNHNY and CDR2 is SVGAGI (reference sequence). V was clipped by 7 bases and J by 3 bases, with 3 bases between them. The CDR3 runs 11 residues.

The rearrangement uses TRBV2 and TRBJ2-3, with TRBD2 identical over 11 bases. CDR1 and CDR2 from the germline V gene are SNHLY and FYNNEI. The length of the CDR3 is 15 residues. V was clipped by 8 bases and J by 1 base; unmatched bases: 5. The CDR3 is CASGLAGTRTDTQYF. CDR3 DNA sequence: TGTGCCAGCGGACTAGCGGGTACACGCACAGATACGCAGTATTTT. The full variable domain, with the rest looked up from reference TRBV2 and TRBJ2-3, is EPEVTQTPSHQVTQMGQEVILRCVPISNHLYFYWYRQILGQKVEFLVSFYNNEISEKSEIFDDQFSVERPDGSNFTLKIRSTKLEDSAMYFCASGLAGTRTDTQYFGPGTRLTVL.

CDR3 coding DNA: TGTGCCAGCAGTTGGTCCACAGCCGAATATGGCTACACCTTC. This sequence encodes CASSWSTAEYGYTF. The chain recombines TRBV6-1 with TRBJ1-2; D gene unclear. This CDR3 comprises 14 residues. Trimming took off 5 bases at V and 5 bases at J, with 15 bases between the two ends. Per germline, CDR1 MNHNS and CDR2 SASEGT.